The TCR beta chain described here comes from a study of T-cell reconstitution after alpha-beta-depleted transplantation in children. Unique molecular identifiers were used to barcode this TCRbeta library. TCRdb re-called the PCR reads through MiXCR, storing one row per CDR3 protein. This table has some 590,000 distinct CDR3 sequences, more than 9% appearing once. The CDR3 is 15 amino acids. Germline V CDR1 and CDR2: SEHNR, FQNEAQ (reference sequence). The V segment lost 0 bases and the J segment 6 bases; nucleotides outside the gene matches: 5. This clonotype was counted ten times or more. This specimen consisted of PBMCs from the stem cell graft donor, obtained from the stem cell graft. The chain has TRBV7-9 and TRBJ2-1, with 7 bases fitting TRBD2. The TCR comes from a human donor who donated a stem cell graft to a child with acute myeloid leukemia. DNA for the CDR3: TGTGCCAGCAGCTTAGCGGGAGGGCCAGTCAATGAGCAGTTCTTC. This encodes CASSLAGGPVNEQFF.